This T cell receptor beta chain came from a study of PD-1 blockade in classical Hodgkin lymphoma. Whole-study results and caveats: Significant TCR diversity gains by C4D1 occurred in CD4+ but not CD8+ cells.

Turning to this clone: Its antigen is still unknown.

Sequencing was performed with immunoSEQ multiplex PCR; in TCRdb, only in-frame clones are kept and a portion is missing. Among some 7,000 clones listed, 60% were seen once. Time point described: cycle 4 day 1 (C4D1), after 6 weeks of nivolumab. Every patient had relapsed following autologous stem cell transplantation, and cohorts differed in brentuximab vedotin exposure. PBMCs, once thawed, yielded CD8+ T cells isolated by magnetic negative selection. The sequence was obtained from a human donor with classical Hodgkin lymphoma. The input for sequencing was CD8+ T cells from blood, taken before the fourth cycle of nivolumab.

The CDR3 region has the DNA TGTGCCAGCAGCTCCCACCTGATGGACAGGGACCACGAGCAGTACTTC. Translation gives CASSSHLMDRDHEQYF. The chain recombines TRBV13 with TRBJ2-7, with TRBD1 matching 8 bases. CDR1 is PRHDT, CDR2 FYEKMQ, per germline (reference sequence). V lost 4 bases and J lost 5; bases outside the gene matches: 13. The CDR3 contains 16 residues.